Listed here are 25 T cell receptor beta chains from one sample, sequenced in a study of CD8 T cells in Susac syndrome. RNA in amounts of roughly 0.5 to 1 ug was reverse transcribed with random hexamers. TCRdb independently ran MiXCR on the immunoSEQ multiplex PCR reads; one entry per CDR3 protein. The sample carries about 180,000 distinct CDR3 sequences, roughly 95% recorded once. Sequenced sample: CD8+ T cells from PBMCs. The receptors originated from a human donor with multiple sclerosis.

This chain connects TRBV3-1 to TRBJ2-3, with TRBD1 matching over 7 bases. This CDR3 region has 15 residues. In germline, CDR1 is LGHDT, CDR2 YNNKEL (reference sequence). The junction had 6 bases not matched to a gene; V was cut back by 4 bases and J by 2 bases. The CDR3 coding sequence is TGTGCCAGCAGCCCAGAGACAGGGATCACAGATACGCAGTATTTT. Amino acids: CASSPETGITDTQYF.

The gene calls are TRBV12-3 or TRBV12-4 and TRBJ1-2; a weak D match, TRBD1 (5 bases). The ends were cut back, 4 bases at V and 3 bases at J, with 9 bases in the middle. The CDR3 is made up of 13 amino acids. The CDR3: CASSSGPYYGYTF. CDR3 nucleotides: TGTGCCAGCAGTTCGGGACCCTACTATGGCTACACCTTC.

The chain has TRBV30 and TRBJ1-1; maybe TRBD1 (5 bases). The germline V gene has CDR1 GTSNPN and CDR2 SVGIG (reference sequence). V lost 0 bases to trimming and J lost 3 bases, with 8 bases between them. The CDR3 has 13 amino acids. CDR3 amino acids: CAWSVWGHTEAFF. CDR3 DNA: TGTGCCTGGAGTGTGTGGGGCCACACTGAAGCTTTCTTT.

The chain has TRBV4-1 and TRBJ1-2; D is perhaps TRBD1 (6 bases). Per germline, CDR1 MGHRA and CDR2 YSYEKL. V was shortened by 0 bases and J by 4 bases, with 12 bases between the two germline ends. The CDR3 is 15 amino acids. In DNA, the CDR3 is TGCGCCAGCAGCCAAGATCGGGGGCCGGGCTATGGCTACACCTTC. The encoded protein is CASSQDRGPGYGYTF.

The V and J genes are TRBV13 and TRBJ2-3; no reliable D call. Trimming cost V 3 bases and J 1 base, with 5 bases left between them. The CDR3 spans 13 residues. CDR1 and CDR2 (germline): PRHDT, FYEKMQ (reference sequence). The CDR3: CASSLEGTDTQYF. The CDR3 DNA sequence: TGTGCCAGCAGCTTGGAAGGCACAGATACGCAGTATTTT.

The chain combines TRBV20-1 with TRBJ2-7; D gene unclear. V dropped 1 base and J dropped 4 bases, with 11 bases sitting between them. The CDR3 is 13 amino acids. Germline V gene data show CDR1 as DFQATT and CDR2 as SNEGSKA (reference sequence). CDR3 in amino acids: CSARGPLEYEQYF. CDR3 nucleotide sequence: TGCAGTGCTAGAGGCCCCCTGGAATACGAGCAGTACTTC.

The CDR3 DNA follows: TGTGCCAGCAGCTTGGAGGTTCGAGAGCAGTACTTC. It specifies CASSLEVREQYF. V gene TRBV11-2 combines with J gene TRBJ2-7, with a possible D match to TRBD2 (5 bases). Germline V gene sequence: CDR1 SGHAT, CDR2 FQNNGV. CDR3 length: 12 residues. V lost 3 bases to trimming and J lost 7 bases, with 10 bases between them.

CDR3 protein: CSARQEFYEQYF. CDR3 nucleotides: TGCAGTGCAAGACAGGAGTTCTACGAGCAGTACTTC. This chain joins TRBV20-1 and TRBJ2-7; TRBD1 is a possible D gene (6 bases). V was clipped by 6 bases and J by 3 bases, with 12 bases between them. Germline V gives CDR1 DFQATT, CDR2 SNEGSKA (reference sequence). The CDR3 runs to 12 residues.

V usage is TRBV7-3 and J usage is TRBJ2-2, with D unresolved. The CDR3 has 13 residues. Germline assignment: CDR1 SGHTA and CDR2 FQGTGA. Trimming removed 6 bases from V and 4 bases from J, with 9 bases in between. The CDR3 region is CASSEYSTGELFF. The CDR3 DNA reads TGTGCCAGCAGTGAATACAGCACCGGGGAGCTGTTTTTT.

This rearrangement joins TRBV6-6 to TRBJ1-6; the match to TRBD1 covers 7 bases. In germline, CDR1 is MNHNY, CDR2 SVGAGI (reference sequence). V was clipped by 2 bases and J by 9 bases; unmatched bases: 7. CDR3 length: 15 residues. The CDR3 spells CASSYGTGEFSPLHF. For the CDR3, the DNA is TGTGCCAGCAGTTACGGTACAGGGGAGTTTTCACCCCTCCACTTT.

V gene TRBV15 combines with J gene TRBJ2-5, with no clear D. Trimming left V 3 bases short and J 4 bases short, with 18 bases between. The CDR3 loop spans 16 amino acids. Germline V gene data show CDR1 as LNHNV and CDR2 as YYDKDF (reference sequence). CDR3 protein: CATSRDDVGVGETQYF. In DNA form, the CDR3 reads TGTGCCACCAGCAGGGACGACGTTGGGGTGGGAGAGACCCAGTACTTC.

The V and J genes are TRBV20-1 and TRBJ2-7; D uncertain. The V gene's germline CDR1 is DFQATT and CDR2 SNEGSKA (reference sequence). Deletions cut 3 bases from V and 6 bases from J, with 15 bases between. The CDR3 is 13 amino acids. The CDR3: CSARGTIRPEQYF. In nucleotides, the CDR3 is TGCAGTGCTAGGGGAACGATTAGGCCCGAGCAGTACTTC.

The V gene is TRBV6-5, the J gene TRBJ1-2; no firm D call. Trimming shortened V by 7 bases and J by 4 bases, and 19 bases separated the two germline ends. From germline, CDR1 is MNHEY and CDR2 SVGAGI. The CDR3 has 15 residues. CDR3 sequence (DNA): TGTGCCAGCATTGGTTTCGGAGAAAATTCCTATGGCTACACCTTC. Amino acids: CASIGFGENSYGYTF.

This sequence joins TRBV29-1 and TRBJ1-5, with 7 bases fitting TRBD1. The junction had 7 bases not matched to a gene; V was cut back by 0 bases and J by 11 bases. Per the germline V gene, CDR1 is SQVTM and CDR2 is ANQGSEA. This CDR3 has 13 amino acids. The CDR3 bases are TGCAGCGTTGAAGACCAGGGGGGGATGGCCCAGCATTTT. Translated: CSVEDQGGMAQHF.

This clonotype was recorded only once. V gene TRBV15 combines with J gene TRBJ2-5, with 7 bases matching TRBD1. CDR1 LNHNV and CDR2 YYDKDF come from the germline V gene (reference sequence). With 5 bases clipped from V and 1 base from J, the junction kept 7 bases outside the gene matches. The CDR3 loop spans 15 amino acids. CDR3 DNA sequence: TGTGCCACCAGCGACGGACAGGTGATCCAAGAGACCCAGTACTTC. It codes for CATSDGQVIQETQYF.

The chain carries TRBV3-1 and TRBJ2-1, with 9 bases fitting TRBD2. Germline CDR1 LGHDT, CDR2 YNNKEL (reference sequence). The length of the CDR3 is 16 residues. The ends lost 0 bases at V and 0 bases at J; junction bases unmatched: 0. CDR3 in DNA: TGTGCCAGCAGCCAAGATAGCGGGAGCTCCTACAATGAGCAGTTCTTC. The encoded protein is CASSQDSGSSYNEQFF.

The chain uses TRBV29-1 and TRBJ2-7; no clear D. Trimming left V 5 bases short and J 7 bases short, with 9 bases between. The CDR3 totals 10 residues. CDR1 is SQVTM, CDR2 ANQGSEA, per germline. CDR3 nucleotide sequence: TGCAGCGTTATTGGTCGGGAGCAGTACTTC. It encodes CSVIGREQYF.

CDR3 protein: CASSGQGYTEAFF. The CDR3 bases are TGTGCCAGCAGTGGACAGGGATACACTGAAGCTTTCTTT. The chain has TRBV25-1 and TRBJ1-1, with 7 bases lining up with TRBD1. Losses at the gene ends were 4 bases for V and 3 bases for J; bases not matched to a gene: 2. The germline V gene has CDR1 MGHDK and CDR2 SYGVNS. This CDR3 is 13 amino acids long. Looking up the rest from reference TRBV25-1 and TRBJ1-1 gives the full variable domain: EADIYQTPRYLVIGTGKKITLECSQTMGHDKMYWYQQDPGMELHLIHYSYGVNSTEKGDLSSESTVSRIRTEHFPLTLESARPSHTSQYLCASSGQGYTEAFFGQGTRLTVV.

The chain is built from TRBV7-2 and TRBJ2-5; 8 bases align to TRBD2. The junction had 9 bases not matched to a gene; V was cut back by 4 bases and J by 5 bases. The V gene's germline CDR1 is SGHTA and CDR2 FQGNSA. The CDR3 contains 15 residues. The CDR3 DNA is TGTGCCAGCAGCTCCCCCGGAGGCGGGAGGGAGACCCAGTACTTC. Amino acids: CASSSPGGGRETQYF.

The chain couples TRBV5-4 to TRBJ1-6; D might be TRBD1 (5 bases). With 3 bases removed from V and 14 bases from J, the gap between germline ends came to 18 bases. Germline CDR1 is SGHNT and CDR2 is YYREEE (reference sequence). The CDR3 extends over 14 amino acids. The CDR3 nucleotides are TGTGCCAGCAGCTGGGGCCGGGACCCCATCACCCTCCACTTT. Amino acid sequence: CASSWGRDPITLHF.

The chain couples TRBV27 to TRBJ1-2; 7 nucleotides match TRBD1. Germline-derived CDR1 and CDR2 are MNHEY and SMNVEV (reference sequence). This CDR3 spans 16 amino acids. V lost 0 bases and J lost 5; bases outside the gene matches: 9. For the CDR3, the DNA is TGTGCCAGCAGTTTATCGATTCCGGGACAGCTTTATGGCTACACCTTC. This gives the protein CASSLSIPGQLYGYTF.

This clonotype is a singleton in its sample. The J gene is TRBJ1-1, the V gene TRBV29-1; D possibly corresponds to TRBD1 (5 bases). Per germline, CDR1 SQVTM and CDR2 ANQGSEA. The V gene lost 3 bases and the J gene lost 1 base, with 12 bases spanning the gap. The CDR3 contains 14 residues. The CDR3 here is CSVEAGRENTEAFF. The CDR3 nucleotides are TGCAGCGTTGAGGCAGGGAGGGAGAACACTGAAGCTTTCTTT.

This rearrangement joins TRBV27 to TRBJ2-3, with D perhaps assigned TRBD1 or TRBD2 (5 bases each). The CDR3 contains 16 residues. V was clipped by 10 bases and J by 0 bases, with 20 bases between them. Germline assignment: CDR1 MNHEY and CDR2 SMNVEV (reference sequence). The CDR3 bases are TGTGCCACCCAGGGCCGGAGCGGATCTAGCACAGATACGCAGTATTTT. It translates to CATQGRSGSSTDTQYF.

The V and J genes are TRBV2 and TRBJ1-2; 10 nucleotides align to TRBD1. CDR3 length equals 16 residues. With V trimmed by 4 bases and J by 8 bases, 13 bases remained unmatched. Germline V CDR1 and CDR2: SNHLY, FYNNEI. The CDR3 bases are TGTGCCAGCAGTGGACTACCGGGACAGGGGTTACGGGGCTACACCTTC. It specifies CASSGLPGQGLRGYTF.

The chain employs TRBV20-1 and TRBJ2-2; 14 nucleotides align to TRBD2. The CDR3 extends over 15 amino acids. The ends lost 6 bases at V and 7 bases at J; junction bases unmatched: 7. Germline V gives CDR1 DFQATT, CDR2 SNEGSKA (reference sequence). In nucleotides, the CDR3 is TGCAGTGCAACCCCCGGGACTAGCGGGAGCGGGGAGCTGTTTTTT. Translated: CSATPGTSGSGELFF.